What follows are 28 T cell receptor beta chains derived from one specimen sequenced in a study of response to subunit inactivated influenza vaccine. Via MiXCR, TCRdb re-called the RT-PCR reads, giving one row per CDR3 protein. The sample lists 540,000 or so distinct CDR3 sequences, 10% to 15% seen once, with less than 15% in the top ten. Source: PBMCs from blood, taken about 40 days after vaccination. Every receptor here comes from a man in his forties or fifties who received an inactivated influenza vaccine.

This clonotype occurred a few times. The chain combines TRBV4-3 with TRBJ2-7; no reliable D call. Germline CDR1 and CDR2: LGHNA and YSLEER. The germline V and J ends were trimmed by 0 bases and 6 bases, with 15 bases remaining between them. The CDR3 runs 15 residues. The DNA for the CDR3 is TGCGCCAGCAGCCAAGATCCCTGGAGCACGTCCGAGCAGTACTTC. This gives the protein CASSQDPWSTSEQYF.

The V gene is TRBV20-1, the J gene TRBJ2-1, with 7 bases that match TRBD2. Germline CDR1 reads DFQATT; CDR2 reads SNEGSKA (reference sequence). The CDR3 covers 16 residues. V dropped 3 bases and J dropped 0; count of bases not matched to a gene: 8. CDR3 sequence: CSASHGSGISYNEQFF. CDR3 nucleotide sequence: TGCAGTGCTAGTCACGGGAGCGGGATCTCCTACAATGAGCAGTTCTTC.

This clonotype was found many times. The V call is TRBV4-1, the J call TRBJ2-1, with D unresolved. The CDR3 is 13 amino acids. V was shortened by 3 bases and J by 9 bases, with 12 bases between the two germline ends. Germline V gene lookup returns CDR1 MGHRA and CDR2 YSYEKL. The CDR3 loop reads CASSHRTYTEQFF. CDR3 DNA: TGCGCCAGCAGCCACCGAACGTATACTGAGCAGTTCTTC.

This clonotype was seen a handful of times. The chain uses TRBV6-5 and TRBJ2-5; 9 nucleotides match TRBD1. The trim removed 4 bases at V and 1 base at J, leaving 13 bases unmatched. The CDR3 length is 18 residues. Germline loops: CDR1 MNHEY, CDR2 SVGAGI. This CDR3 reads CASSSFGVSTGGQETQYF. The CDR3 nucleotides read TGTGCCAGCAGTTCCTTTGGCGTGTCGACAGGGGGCCAAGAGACCCAGTACTTC.

The CDR3 nucleotides are TGTGCCAGCAGCTCGCCCTGGTCAGCGGGAGCAGGAGATACGCAGTATTTT. Translated, it gives CASSSPWSAGAGDTQYF. The genes are TRBV28 and TRBJ2-3; 8 nucleotides align to TRBD2. The CDR3 is 17 residues long. Germline V CDR1 and CDR2: MDHEN, SYDVKM. J was trimmed by 5 bases and V by 6 bases; bases with no gene match: 16.

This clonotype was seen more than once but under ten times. The CDR3 spells CASSLEDRVPDTQYF. CDR3 nucleotides: TGTGCCAGCAGTTTAGAGGACAGGGTTCCAGATACGCAGTATTTT. The chain recombines TRBV28 with TRBJ2-3; 8 nucleotides agree with TRBD1. Per the germline V gene, CDR1 is MDHEN and CDR2 is SYDVKM. V was pared by 2 bases and J by 4 bases, with 5 bases of the junction left unmatched. The CDR3 loop spans 15 amino acids.

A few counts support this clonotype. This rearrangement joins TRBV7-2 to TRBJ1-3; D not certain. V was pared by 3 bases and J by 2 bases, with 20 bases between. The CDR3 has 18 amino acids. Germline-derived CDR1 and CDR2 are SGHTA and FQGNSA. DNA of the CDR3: TGTGCCAGCAGCTTTATTAGGGCCCCCTCATCCCCTGGAAACACCATATATTTT. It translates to CASSFIRAPSSPGNTIYF.

The CDR3: CASSLKARPLYEQYF. The CDR3 DNA follows: TGTGCCAGCAGCTTAAAAGCCCGACCCCTCTACGAGCAGTACTTC. V usage is TRBV7-9 and J usage is TRBJ2-7, with D unclear. V was clipped by 2 bases and J by 3 bases, with 14 bases between them. The CDR3 has 15 amino acids. Per germline, CDR1 SEHNR and CDR2 FQNEAQ (reference sequence).

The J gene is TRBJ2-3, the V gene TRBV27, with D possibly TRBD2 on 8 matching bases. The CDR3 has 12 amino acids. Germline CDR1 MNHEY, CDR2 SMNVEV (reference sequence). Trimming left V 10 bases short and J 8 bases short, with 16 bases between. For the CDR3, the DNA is TGTGCCATCGGGGGGGACAGCGGTACGCAGTATTTT. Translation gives CAIGGDSGTQYF.

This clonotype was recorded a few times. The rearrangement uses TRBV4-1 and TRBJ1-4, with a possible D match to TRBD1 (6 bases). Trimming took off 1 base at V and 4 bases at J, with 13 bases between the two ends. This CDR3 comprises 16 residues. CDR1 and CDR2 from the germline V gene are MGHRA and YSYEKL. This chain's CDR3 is CASSQARGSGNEKLFF. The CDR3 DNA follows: TGCGCCAGCAGCCAAGCCAGGGGATCCGGTAATGAAAAACTGTTTTTT.

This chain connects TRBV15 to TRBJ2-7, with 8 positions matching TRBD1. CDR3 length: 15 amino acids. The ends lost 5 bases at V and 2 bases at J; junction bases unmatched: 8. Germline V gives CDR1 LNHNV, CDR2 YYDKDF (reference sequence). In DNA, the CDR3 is TGTGCCACCAGCGCCTTAGGACAGGGTACCTACGAGCAGTACTTC. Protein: CATSALGQGTYEQYF.

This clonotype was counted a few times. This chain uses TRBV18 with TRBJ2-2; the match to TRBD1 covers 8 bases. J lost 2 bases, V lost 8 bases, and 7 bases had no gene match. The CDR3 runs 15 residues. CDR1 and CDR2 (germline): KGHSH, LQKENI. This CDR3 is CASREGQANTGELFF. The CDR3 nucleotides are TGTGCCAGCCGTGAGGGACAGGCAAACACCGGGGAGCTGTTTTTT. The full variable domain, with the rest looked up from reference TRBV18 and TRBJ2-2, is NAGVMQNPRHLVRRRGQEARLRCSPMKGHSHVYWYRQLPEEGLKFMVYLQKENIIDESGMPKERFSAEFPKEGPSILRIQQVVRGDSAAYFCASREGQANTGELFFGEGSRLTVL.

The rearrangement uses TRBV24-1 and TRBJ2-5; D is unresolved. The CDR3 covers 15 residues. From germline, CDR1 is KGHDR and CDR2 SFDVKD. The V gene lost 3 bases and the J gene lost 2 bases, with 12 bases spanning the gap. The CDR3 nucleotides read TGTGCCACCAGTGATCACCGGCAGCTTCAAGAGACCCAGTACTTC. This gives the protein CATSDHRQLQETQYF.

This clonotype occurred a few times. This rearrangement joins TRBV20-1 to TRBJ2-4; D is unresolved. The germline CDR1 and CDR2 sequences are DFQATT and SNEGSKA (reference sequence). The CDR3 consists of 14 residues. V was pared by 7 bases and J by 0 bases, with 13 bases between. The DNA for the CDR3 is TGCAGTGTCTGGGTCTCCCTAGCCAAAAACATTCAGTACTTC. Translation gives CSVWVSLAKNIQYF.

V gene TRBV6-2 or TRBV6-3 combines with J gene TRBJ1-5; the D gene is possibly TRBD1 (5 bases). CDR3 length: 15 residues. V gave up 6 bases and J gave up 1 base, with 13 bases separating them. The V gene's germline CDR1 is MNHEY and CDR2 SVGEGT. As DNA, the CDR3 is TGTGCCAGCAGGGAGCAGGGCTGGAGCAATCAGCCCCAGCATTTT. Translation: CASREQGWSNQPQHF.

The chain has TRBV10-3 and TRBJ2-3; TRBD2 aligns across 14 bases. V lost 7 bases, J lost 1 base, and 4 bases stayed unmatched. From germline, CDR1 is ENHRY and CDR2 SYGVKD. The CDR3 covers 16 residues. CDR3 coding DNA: TGTGCCATCAACCTGGGACTAGCGGGGGGCACAGATACGCAGTATTTT. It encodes CAINLGLAGGTDTQYF.

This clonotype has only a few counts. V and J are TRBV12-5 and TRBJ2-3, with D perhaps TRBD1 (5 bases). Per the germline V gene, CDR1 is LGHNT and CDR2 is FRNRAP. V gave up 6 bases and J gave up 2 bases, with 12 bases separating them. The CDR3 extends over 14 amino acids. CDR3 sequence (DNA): TGTGCTAGTGGCCTTGGACACTCCACAGATACGCAGTATTTT. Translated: CASGLGHSTDTQYF.

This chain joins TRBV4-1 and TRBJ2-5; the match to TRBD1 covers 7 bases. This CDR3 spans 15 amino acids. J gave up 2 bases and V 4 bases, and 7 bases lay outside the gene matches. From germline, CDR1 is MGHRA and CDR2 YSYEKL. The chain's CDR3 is CASSRGQLTQETQYF. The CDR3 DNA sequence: TGCGCCAGCAGCCGGGGACAGCTAACTCAAGAGACCCAGTACTTC.

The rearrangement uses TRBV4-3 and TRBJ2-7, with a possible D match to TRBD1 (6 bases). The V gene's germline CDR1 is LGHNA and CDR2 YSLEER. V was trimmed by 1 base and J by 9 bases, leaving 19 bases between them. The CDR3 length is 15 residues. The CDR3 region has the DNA TGCGCCAGCAGCCAAGGTACAGGGCCCCCTGTGGGGCAGTACTTC. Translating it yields CASSQGTGPPVGQYF.

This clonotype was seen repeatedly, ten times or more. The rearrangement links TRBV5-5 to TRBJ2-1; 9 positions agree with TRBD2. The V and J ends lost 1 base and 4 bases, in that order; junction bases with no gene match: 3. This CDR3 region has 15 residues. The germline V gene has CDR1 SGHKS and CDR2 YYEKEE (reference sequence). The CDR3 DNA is TGTGCCAGCAGCTTGTCTAGCGGGACGTACAATGAGCAGTTCTTC. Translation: CASSLSSGTYNEQFF.

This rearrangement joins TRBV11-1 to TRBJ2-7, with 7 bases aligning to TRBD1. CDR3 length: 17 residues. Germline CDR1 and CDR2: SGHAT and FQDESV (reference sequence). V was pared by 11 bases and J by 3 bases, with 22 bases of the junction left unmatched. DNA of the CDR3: TGTGCCCTCTGTCCCGCTCACCTGACAGGGTCCCACTACGAGCAGTACTTC. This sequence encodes CALCPAHLTGSHYEQYF.

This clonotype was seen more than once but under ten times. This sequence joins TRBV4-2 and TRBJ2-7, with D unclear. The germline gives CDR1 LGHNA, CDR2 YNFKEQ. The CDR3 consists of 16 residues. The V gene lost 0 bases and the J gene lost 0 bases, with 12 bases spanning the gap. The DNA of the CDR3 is TGTGCCAGCAGCCAAGAGGCCCAGCTATCCTCCTACGAGCAGTACTTC. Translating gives CASSQEAQLSSYEQYF.

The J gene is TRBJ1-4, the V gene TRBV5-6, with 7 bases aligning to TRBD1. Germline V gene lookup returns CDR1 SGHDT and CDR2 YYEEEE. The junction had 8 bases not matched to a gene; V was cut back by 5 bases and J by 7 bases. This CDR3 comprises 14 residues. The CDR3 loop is CASRAGQDGEKLFF. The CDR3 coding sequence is TGTGCCAGCAGAGCCGGACAGGACGGTGAAAAACTGTTTTTT.

CDR3 in amino acids: CSSNTGSYNEQFF. CDR3 nucleotides: TGCAGTTCTAACACAGGGTCCTACAATGAGCAGTTCTTC. The chain has TRBV20-1 and TRBJ2-1; possible D gene TRBD1, 6 bases. There are 13 residues in the CDR3. With 8 bases removed from V and 1 base from J, the gap between germline ends came to 12 bases. CDR1 DFQATT and CDR2 SNEGSKA come from the germline V gene (reference sequence).

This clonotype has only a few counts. CDR3 nucleotides: TGTGCCAGCAGCTGGGGTGGGCTCACCGGGGAGCTGTTTTTT. Protein product: CASSWGGLTGELFF. The genes are TRBV7-2 and TRBJ2-2; no clear D gene. The length of the CDR3 is 14 residues. The ends were cut back, 4 bases at V and 4 bases at J, with 10 bases in the middle. CDR1 and CDR2 from the germline V gene are SGHTA and FQGNSA.

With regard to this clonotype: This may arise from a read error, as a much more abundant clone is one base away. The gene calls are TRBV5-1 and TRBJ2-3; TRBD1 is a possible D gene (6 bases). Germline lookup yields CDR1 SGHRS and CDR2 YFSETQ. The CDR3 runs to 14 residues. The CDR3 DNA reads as TGCGCCACCGCGACAGGTGATAGCACAGGTACGCAGTATTTT. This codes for CATATGDSTGTQYF.

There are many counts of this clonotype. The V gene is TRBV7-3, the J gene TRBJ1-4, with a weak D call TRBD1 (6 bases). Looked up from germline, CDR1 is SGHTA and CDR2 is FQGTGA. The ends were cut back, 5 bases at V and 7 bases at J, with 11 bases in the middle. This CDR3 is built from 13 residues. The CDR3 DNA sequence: TGTGCCAGCAGCCCCCGAGGGGGTGAAAAACTGTTTTTT. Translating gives CASSPRGGEKLFF.

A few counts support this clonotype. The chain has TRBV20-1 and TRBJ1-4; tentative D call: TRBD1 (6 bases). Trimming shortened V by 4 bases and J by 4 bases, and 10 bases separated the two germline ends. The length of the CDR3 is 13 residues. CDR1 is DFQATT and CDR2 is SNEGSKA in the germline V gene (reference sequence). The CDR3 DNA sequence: TGCAGTGCTAAAGGGGGAAATAATGAAAAACTGTTTTTT. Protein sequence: CSAKGGNNEKLFF.